Each of the 18 T cell receptor beta chains below was sequenced from the same sample in a study of blood T cell repertoires in COVID-19. Method: immunoSEQ multiplex PCR; TCRdb's copy keeps in-frame clones and lacks some. Here the sample spans about 180,000 clones, more than 70% being singletons. Sequencing was done on a sample of peripheral blood. The receptors come from a woman aged 30 to 39 with acute or convalescent COVID-19.

The chain has TRBV30 and TRBJ1-3; 7 bases are shared with TRBD1. V was pared by 4 bases and J by 0 bases, with 6 bases of the junction left unmatched. This CDR3 contains 15 residues. Germline V lookup: CDR1 GTSNPN, CDR2 SVGIG (reference sequence). Here the CDR3 DNA reads TGTGCCTGGAATAAGGGGGCTGGCTCTGGAAACACCATATATTTT. Translation gives CAWNKGAGSGNTIYF.

V gene TRBV2 combines with J gene TRBJ2-5; a possible D gene is TRBD2 (6 bases). Germline CDR1 SNHLY, CDR2 FYNNEI. This CDR3 is 14 amino acids long. V shed 8 bases and J shed 2 bases, with 15 bases lying between them. The CDR3 sequence: CASRALTRQETQYF. As DNA, the CDR3 is TGTGCCAGCCGCGCCTTGACTAGACAAGAGACCCAGTACTTC.

The rearrangement links TRBV6-5 to TRBJ2-1; D not resolved. This CDR3 is 13 amino acids long. Germline CDR1 and CDR2: MNHEY and SVGAGI. V was shortened by 2 bases and J by 6 bases, with 8 bases between the two germline ends. Written as DNA, the CDR3 is TGTGCCAGCAGTTACGCCAGTGTCAATGAGCAGTTCTTC. Translated: CASSYASVNEQFF.

This clone was counted a few times. This chain uses TRBV7-9 with TRBJ2-2; 10 nucleotides match TRBD2. CDR1 SEHNR and CDR2 FQNEAQ come from the germline V gene (reference sequence). The V gene end was trimmed by 6 bases and the J gene end by 4 bases; junction bases not matched to a gene: 2. The CDR3 extends over 14 amino acids. In nucleotides, the CDR3 is TGTGCCAGCAGACGGACTAGCGGCACCGGGGAGCTGTTTTTT. Translating gives CASRRTSGTGELFF.

The rearrangement uses TRBV6-5 and TRBJ2-1, with TRBD2 matching 9 bases. The germline gives CDR1 MNHEY, CDR2 SVGAGI. V lost 8 bases, J lost 3 bases, and 5 bases stayed unmatched. There are 14 residues in the CDR3. CDR3 protein: CASETSGYYNEQFF. The DNA for the CDR3 is TGTGCCAGCGAGACTAGCGGCTACTACAATGAGCAGTTCTTC.

V and J are TRBV5-1 and TRBJ2-7; maybe TRBD2 (5 bases). Germline V gives CDR1 SGHRS, CDR2 YFSETQ. V lost 0 bases and J 3 bases, leaving 10 bases between the germline ends. This CDR3 contains 14 residues. The CDR3 sequence: CASSLAAEVYEQYF. The CDR3 DNA is TGCGCCAGCAGCTTGGCCGCGGAGGTCTACGAGCAGTACTTC.

This clone has more than one count but fewer than ten. V usage is TRBV21-1 and J usage is TRBJ2-2; TRBD2 is the table's D call, not checked against the DNA. TRBV21-1 is deemed a pseudogene. The length of the CDR3 is 20 residues. CDR3 coding DNA: TGTGCCAGCAGCAAAGCTTTGGGACTAGCGGGAGGGTATTGGTCCGGGGAGCTGTTTTTT. It encodes CASSKALGLAGGYWSGELFF.

The chain couples TRBV4-1 to TRBJ2-7; the match to TRBD2 covers 9 bases. The V gene's germline CDR1 is MGHRA and CDR2 YSYEKL. This CDR3 is built from 14 residues. Trimming at V came to 3 bases and at J to 1 base, leaving 1 base not matched to a gene. CDR3 in DNA: TGCGCCAGCAGCCAGGGACTAGCTTCCTACGAGCAGTACTTC. As protein: CASSQGLASYEQYF.

The V gene is TRBV5-1, the J gene TRBJ2-1, with D hard to call. Per the germline V gene, CDR1 is SGHRS and CDR2 is YFSETQ. V was shortened by 5 bases and J by 0 bases, with 6 bases between the two germline ends. The CDR3 contains 13 residues. This chain's CDR3 is CASSQISYNEQFF. CDR3 nucleotide sequence: TGCGCCAGCAGTCAGATCTCCTACAATGAGCAGTTCTTC.

V gene TRBV4-1 combines with J gene TRBJ1-3; 10 nucleotides align to TRBD1. This CDR3 spans 15 amino acids. The J segment lost 6 bases and the V segment lost 3 bases, leaving 5 bases of the junction unmatched. Germline assignment: CDR1 MGHRA and CDR2 YSYEKL. CDR3: CASSQGRQGANTIYF. DNA for the CDR3: TGCGCCAGCAGCCAGGGGAGACAGGGGGCAAACACCATATATTTT.

The chain carries TRBV27 and TRBJ1-6; 7 bases are a match to TRBD1. The germline gives CDR1 MNHEY, CDR2 SMNVEV (reference sequence). Trimming cost V 4 bases and J 14 bases; bases outside gene matches: 8. The CDR3 runs to 13 residues. In DNA form, the CDR3 reads TGTGCCAGCAGTTCTAACAGGGGACGGGCCCTCCACTTT. Translated: CASSSNRGRALHF.

This chain joins TRBV7-9 and TRBJ2-2; D perhaps matches TRBD1 (6 bases). The V and J ends lost 8 bases and 6 bases respectively, with 10 bases between them. This CDR3 comprises 12 residues. Per germline, CDR1 SEHNR and CDR2 FQNEAQ (reference sequence). The CDR3 nucleotides are TGTGCCAGCGACAGGTGGCCCGGGGAGCTGTTTTTT. It yields the protein CASDRWPGELFF.

This clone was detected a few times. V usage is TRBV28 and J usage is TRBJ2-7, with 8 bases aligning to TRBD1. The CDR3 loop spans 15 amino acids. Germline V gene data show CDR1 as MDHEN and CDR2 as SYDVKM. The V segment lost 6 bases and the J segment 2 bases; nucleotides outside the gene matches: 9. The CDR3 here is CASSPRGQAAYEQYF. Here the CDR3 DNA reads TGTGCCAGCAGCCCCCGGGGACAGGCGGCCTACGAGCAGTACTTC.

V is TRBV6-4 and J is TRBJ2-1; D remains unclear. Germline values: CDR1 MRHNA, CDR2 SNTAGT. Trimming removed 0 bases from V and 9 bases from J, with 12 bases in between. The CDR3 has 14 residues. CDR3 sequence: CASSDSGNSREQFF. In DNA, the CDR3 is TGTGCCAGCAGTGACTCGGGCAATTCCCGTGAGCAGTTCTTC.

The CDR3 spells CAWSVQFRETQYF. The CDR3 coding sequence is TGTGCCTGGAGTGTACAGTTCCGGGAGACCCAGTACTTC. The chain joins TRBV30 to TRBJ2-5; D not resolved. Between the trimmed V and J ends, which lost 0 bases and 5 bases, there was a span of 10 bases. The CDR3 has 13 amino acids. The V gene's germline CDR1 is GTSNPN and CDR2 SVGIG (reference sequence).

The V gene is TRBV30, the J gene TRBJ1-2, with TRBD1 as a possible D gene (6 bases). This CDR3 contains 14 residues. The V and J ends lost 2 bases and 7 bases respectively, with 17 bases between them. Germline lookup yields CDR1 GTSNPN and CDR2 SVGIG (reference sequence). The CDR3 DNA sequence: TGTGCCTGGAGTTTTCCCGGGACACCGGGTGGCTACACCTTC. This gives the protein CAWSFPGTPGGYTF.

CDR3 in amino acids: CASKTSGWHEQFF. The CDR3 bases are TGTGCCAGCAAAACATCGGGGTGGCATGAGCAGTTCTTC. This rearrangement joins TRBV27 to TRBJ2-1; D may be TRBD2 (5 bases). CDR3 length equals 13 residues. The germline gives CDR1 MNHEY, CDR2 SMNVEV (reference sequence). With 7 bases removed from V and 8 bases from J, the gap between germline ends came to 15 bases.

The chain's CDR3 is CAISVGGLGQPQHF. The CDR3 region has the DNA TGTGCCATCAGTGTGGGAGGGCTGGGACAGCCCCAGCATTTT. The chain uses TRBV10-3 and TRBJ1-5; no definite D call. The CDR3 consists of 14 residues. Germline loops: CDR1 ENHRY, CDR2 SYGVKD. The V end was cut by 4 bases, the J end by 7 bases, with 14 bases between.